The next 20 T cell receptor beta chains were all read from a single sample in a study of blood T cell repertoires in COVID-19. Profiled with immunoSEQ multiplex PCR; TCRdb holds only in-frame clones, not every one. In the table there are around 150,000 clones, roughly nine tenths of which are singletons. Specimen: peripheral blood. The receptors originated from a woman aged 60 to 75 with active COVID-19.

This sequence joins TRBV7-9 and TRBJ1-5; D is unclear. Trimming left V 4 bases short and J 3 bases short, with 10 bases between. This CDR3 is built from 14 residues. Germline V gene lookup returns CDR1 SEHNR and CDR2 FQNEAQ (reference sequence). The CDR3 coding sequence is TGTGCCAGCAGCTCAAACAGCATCAATCAGCCCCAGCATTTT. As protein: CASSSNSINQPQHF.

This clone was recorded a few times. The V call is TRBV25-1, the J call TRBJ1-6; weak D call: TRBD1 (5 bases). V lost 6 bases, J lost 6 bases, and 9 bases lay in between. Germline V gene lookup returns CDR1 MGHDK and CDR2 SYGVNS. The CDR3 runs to 13 residues. As DNA, the CDR3 is TGTGCCAGCAGGGGTCAGGGTAATTCACCCCTCCACTTT. The encoded protein is CASRGQGNSPLHF.

The gene calls are TRBV29-1 and TRBJ1-4, with D unresolved. Germline CDR1 reads SQVTM; CDR2 reads ANQGSEA. The CDR3 is made up of 17 amino acids. In nucleotides, the CDR3 is TGCAGAGACCTTGAGGGAGGGTTTATATCAACTAATGAAAAACTGTTTTTT. Protein product: CRDLEGGFISTNEKLFF. The whole variable domain, remainder taken from reference TRBV29-1 and TRBJ1-4, is SAVISQKPSRDICQRGTSLTIQCQVDSQVTMMFWYRQQPGQSLTLIATANQGSEATYESGFVIDKFPISRPNLTFSTLTVSNMSPEDSSIYLCRDLEGGFISTNEKLFFGSGTQLSVL.

The chain links TRBV6-2 or TRBV6-3 to TRBJ2-1; 10 nucleotides line up with TRBD2. CDR1 is MNHEY and CDR2 is SVGEGT in the germline V gene. After removal of 2 bases from V and 1 base from J, the junction contained 8 bases not matched to a gene. There are 18 residues in the CDR3. The CDR3 bases are TGTGCCAGCAGTTACGAATTCGAGCGGGAGGGATCCTACAATGAGCAGTTCTTC. Amino acids: CASSYEFEREGSYNEQFF.

The genes are TRBV29-1 and TRBJ1-5; D is unresolved. CDR1 is SQVTM, CDR2 ANQGSEA, per germline. V lost 6 bases and J 0 bases, leaving 9 bases between the germline ends. This CDR3 has 13 residues. The CDR3: CSVAQHSNQPQHF. As DNA, the CDR3 is TGCAGCGTCGCCCAACATAGCAATCAGCCCCAGCATTTT.

This rearrangement joins TRBV2 to TRBJ1-1, with 7 positions matching TRBD1. CDR3 length equals 14 residues. J lost 1 base, V lost 4 bases, and 3 bases had no gene match. Germline CDR1 and CDR2: SNHLY and FYNNEI. This CDR3 is CASSGAGGNTEAFF. The CDR3, as DNA: TGTGCCAGCAGTGGGGCAGGGGGGAACACTGAAGCTTTCTTT.

This clone was picked up one time. The chain combines TRBV29-1 with TRBJ2-3; 10 bases fit TRBD1. The germline V gene has CDR1 SQVTM and CDR2 ANQGSEA. After removal of 5 bases from V and 3 bases from J, the junction contained 11 bases not matched to a gene. CDR3 length: 16 residues. The CDR3 region is CSVRNWGQGMTDTQYF. CDR3 in DNA: TGCAGCGTTAGAAATTGGGGACAGGGGATGACAGATACGCAGTATTTT.

The chain couples TRBV28 to TRBJ2-5; TRBD1 agrees at 7 bases. The CDR3 totals 17 residues. Trimming cost V 7 bases and J 5 bases; bases outside gene matches: 19. Germline loops: CDR1 MDHEN, CDR2 SYDVKM. CDR3 residues: CASTTERGRRNRETQYF. CDR3 DNA: TGTGCCAGCACCACCGAAAGGGGGCGCCGGAATAGGGAGACCCAGTACTTC. The full variable domain, its missing parts supplied by reference TRBV28 and TRBJ2-5, is DVKVTQSSRYLVKRTGEKVFLECVQDMDHENMFWYRQDPGLGLRLIYFSYDVKMKEKGDIPEGYSVSREKKERFSLILESASTNQTSMYLCASTTERGRRNRETQYFGPGTRLLVL.

This sequence joins TRBV4-1 and TRBJ1-3, with 7 bases aligning to TRBD1. CDR3 length equals 20 residues. CDR1 and CDR2 from the germline V gene are MGHRA and YSYEKL. The J segment lost 0 bases and the V segment lost 1 base, leaving 15 bases of the junction unmatched. In DNA form, the CDR3 reads TGCGCCAGCAGCCAAGTCCTGGACAGGTTGGTGGGTCGCTCTGGAAACACCATATATTTT. Translating gives CASSQVLDRLVGRSGNTIYF.

The gene calls are TRBV19 and TRBJ1-3; D ambiguous. Germline assignment: CDR1 LNHDA and CDR2 SQIVND (reference sequence). CDR3 length: 16 residues. Trimming removed 3 bases at V and 0 bases at J, with 12 bases between. The CDR3 protein is CASSIAFMSSGNTIYF. CDR3 coding DNA: TGTGCCAGTAGTATTGCATTTATGAGCTCTGGAAACACCATATATTTT.

V gene TRBV28 combines with J gene TRBJ1-4, with a weak D call TRBD1 (6 bases). V was trimmed by 6 bases and J by 5 bases, leaving 13 bases between them. Germline CDR1 reads MDHEN; CDR2 reads SYDVKM. The CDR3 consists of 14 residues. CDR3 residues: CASRGHTRNEKLFF. In DNA, the CDR3 is TGTGCCAGCAGGGGACATACCAGGAATGAAAAACTGTTTTTT. Complete variable domain (other parts from reference TRBV28 and TRBJ1-4): DVKVTQSSRYLVKRTGEKVFLECVQDMDHENMFWYRQDPGLGLRLIYFSYDVKMKEKGDIPEGYSVSREKKERFSLILESASTNQTSMYLCASRGHTRNEKLFFGSGTQLSVL.

This clone was observed a few times. This chain uses TRBV21-1 with TRBJ1-5; the listed D gene, TRBD1, was not tested against the DNA. TRBV21-1 counts as a pseudogene. CDR3 size: 13 residues. The CDR3 DNA reads TGTGCCAGCAGCAAAAGGGGTTATCAGCCCCAGCATTTT. Its translation: CASSKRGYQPQHF.

This chain uses TRBV18 with TRBJ2-5, with 8 bases matching TRBD2. V lost 3 bases, J lost 5 bases, and 5 bases stayed unmatched. From germline, CDR1 is KGHSH and CDR2 LQKENI. The length of the CDR3 is 14 residues. The CDR3: CASSPGGRFETQYF. The CDR3 coding sequence is TGTGCCAGCTCACCTGGCGGGAGGTTCGAGACCCAGTACTTC.

A few counts support this clone. The rearrangement links TRBV21-1 to TRBJ2-3; the table's D call of TRBD2 was not tested on the DNA. TRBV21-1 is flagged as a pseudogene. This CDR3 region has 17 residues. The CDR3 coding sequence is TGTGCCAGCAGCATAATGACTAGCGGGAGTCCCACAGATACGCAGTATTTT. It yields the protein CASSIMTSGSPTDTQYF.

The V gene is TRBV6-2 or TRBV6-3, the J gene TRBJ2-7; 9 positions agree with TRBD2. The germline V gene has CDR1 MNHEY and CDR2 SVGEGT. V dropped 6 bases and J dropped 5; count of bases not matched to a gene: 14. This CDR3 has 16 amino acids. The CDR3 region has the DNA TGTGCCAGCAGCCCCGCCTTAGCGGGAGAAAGGAACGAGCAGTACTTC. Protein product: CASSPALAGERNEQYF.

The rearrangement joins TRBV6-5 to TRBJ1-1; TRBD1 might be the D (5 bases). The CDR3 has 13 residues. V shed 2 bases and J shed 11 bases, with 15 bases lying between them. Germline V gene data show CDR1 as MNHEY and CDR2 as SVGAGI. The CDR3: CASSYLGTPGAFF. In DNA, the CDR3 is TGTGCCAGCAGTTACCTCGGGACTCCCGGGGCTTTCTTT.

This clone was observed a single time. This sequence joins TRBV12-3 or TRBV12-4 and TRBJ2-7; 9 bases are a match to TRBD1. CDR3 length equals 12 residues. After removal of 10 bases from V and 4 bases from J, the junction contained 5 bases not matched to a gene. CDR3 in amino acids: CATSGQGYEQYF. Written as DNA, the CDR3 is TGTGCCACCTCGGGACAGGGATACGAGCAGTACTTC.

The rearrangement joins TRBV11-1 to TRBJ1-6, with 7 positions matching TRBD1. Trimming removed 3 bases from V and 4 bases from J; junction bases left unmatched: 3. Germline values: CDR1 SGHAT, CDR2 FQDESV (reference sequence). This CDR3 has 15 residues. CDR3 DNA: TGTGCCAGCAGCTTGGGGACAGAGTATAATTCACCCCTCCACTTT. Protein sequence: CASSLGTEYNSPLHF.

The chain couples TRBV6-6 to TRBJ2-5; the match to TRBD2 covers 15 bases. This CDR3 is built from 17 residues. V shed 5 bases and J 3 bases; nucleotides not matched to a gene: 7. The germline CDR1 and CDR2 sequences are MNHNY and SVGAGI (reference sequence). CDR3 nucleotide sequence: TGTGCCAGCAGTCCGGGACTAGCGGGAGGACTAGAAGAGACCCAGTACTTC. It encodes CASSPGLAGGLEETQYF.

The CDR3 DNA is TGTGCCAGCAGCCAAGCCCGGGAGCAGTACTTC. Amino acid sequence: CASSQAREQYF. The chain has TRBV3-1 (or the pseudogene TRBV3-2) and TRBJ2-7, with unresolved D. The CDR3 length is 11 residues. CDR1 is LGHDT and CDR2 is YNNKEL in the germline V gene (reference sequence). V was trimmed by 1 base and J by 7 bases, leaving 5 bases between them.